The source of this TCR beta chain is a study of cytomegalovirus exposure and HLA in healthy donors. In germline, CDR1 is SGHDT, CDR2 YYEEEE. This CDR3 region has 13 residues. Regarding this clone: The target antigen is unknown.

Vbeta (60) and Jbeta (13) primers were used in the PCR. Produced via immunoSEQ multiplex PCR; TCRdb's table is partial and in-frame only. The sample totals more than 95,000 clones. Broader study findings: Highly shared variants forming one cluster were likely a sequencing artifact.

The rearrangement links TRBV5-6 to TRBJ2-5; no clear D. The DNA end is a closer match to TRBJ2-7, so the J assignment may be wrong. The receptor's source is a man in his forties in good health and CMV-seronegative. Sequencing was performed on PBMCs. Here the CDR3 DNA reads TGTGCCAGCAGCTTGGCGCGGTCCTACGAGCAGTACTTC. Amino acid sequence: CASSLARSYEQYF.